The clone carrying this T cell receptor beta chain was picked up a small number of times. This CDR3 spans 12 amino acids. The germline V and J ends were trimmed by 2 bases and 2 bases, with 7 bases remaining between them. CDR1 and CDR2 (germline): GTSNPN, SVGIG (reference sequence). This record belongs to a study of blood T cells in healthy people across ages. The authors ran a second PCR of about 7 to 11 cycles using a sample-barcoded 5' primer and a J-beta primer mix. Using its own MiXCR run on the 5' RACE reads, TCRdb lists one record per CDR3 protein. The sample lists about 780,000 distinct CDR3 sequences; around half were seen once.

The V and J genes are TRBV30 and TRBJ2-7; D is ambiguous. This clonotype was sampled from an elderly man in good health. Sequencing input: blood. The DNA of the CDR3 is TGTGCCTGGAGTTATAATCCCTACGAGCAGTACTTC. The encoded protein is CAWSYNPYEQYF.